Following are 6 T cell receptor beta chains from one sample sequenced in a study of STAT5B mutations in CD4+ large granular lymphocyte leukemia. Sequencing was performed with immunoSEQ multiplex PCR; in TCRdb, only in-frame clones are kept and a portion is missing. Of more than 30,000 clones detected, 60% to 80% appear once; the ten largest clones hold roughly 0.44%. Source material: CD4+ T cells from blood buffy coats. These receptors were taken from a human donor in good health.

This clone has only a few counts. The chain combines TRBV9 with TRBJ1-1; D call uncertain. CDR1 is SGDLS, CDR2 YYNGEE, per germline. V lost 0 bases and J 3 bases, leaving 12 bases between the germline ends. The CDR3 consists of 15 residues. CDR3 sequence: CASSVVPGGDTEAFF. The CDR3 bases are TGTGCCAGCAGCGTAGTTCCGGGTGGGGACACTGAAGCTTTCTTT.

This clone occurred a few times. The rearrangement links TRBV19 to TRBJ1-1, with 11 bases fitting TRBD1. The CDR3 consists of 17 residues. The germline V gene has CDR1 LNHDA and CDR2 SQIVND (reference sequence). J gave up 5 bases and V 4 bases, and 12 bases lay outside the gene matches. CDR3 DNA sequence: TGTGCCAGTAGTACCCGGGACAGGGGGATTGGGAAGACTGAAGCTTTCTTT. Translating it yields CASSTRDRGIGKTEAFF.

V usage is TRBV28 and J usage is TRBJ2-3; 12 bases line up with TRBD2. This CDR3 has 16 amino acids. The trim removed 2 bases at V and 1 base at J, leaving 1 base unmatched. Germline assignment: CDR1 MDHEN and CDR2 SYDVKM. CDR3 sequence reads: CASSLGLAGRTDTQYF. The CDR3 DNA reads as TGTGCCAGCAGTTTAGGACTAGCGGGACGCACAGATACGCAGTATTTT.

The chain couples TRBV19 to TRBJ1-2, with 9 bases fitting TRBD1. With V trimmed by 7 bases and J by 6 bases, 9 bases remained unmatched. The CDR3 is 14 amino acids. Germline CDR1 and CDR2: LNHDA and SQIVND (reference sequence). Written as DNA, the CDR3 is TGTGCCAGTATTCCGACAGGGGGGGACCATGGCTACACCTTC. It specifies CASIPTGGDHGYTF.

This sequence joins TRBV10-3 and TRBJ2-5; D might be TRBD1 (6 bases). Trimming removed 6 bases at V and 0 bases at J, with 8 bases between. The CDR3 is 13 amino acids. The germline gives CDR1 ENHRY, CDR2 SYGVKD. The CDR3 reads CAIRGDNQETQYF. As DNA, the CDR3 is TGTGCCATCAGGGGGGACAACCAAGAGACCCAGTACTTC.

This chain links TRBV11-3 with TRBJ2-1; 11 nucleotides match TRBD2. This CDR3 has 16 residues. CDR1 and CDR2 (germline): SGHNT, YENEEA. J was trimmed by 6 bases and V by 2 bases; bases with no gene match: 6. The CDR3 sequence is CASSLMIAGGPNEQFF. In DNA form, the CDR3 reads TGTGCCAGCAGCTTAATGATAGCGGGGGGGCCCAATGAGCAGTTCTTC.